Below are 23 T cell receptor beta chains sequenced from a single sample in a study of cytomegalovirus exposure and HLA in healthy donors. PCR involved 60 Vbeta and 13 Jbeta primers. Clones were sequenced by immunoSEQ multiplex PCR, and TCRdb holds only the in-frame ones, with some missing. This table holds about 190,000 clones, 80% found once. The sequenced sample consisted of PBMCs. These receptors all stem from a boy aged 10-17 years in good health and CMV-seronegative.

Note on this clone: One junction end disagrees with the germline gene, perhaps due to a read error. The chain is built from TRBV29-1 and TRBJ1-5, with 9 positions matching TRBD1. The V gene's germline CDR1 is SQVTM and CDR2 ANQGSEA. CDR3 length equals 14 residues. Written as DNA, the CDR3 is TGCGGCGTTCAACAGGGGGCTAGGGGACAGCCCCAGCATTTT. Translating gives CGVQQGARGQPQHF.

This chain uses TRBV9 with TRBJ2-3; D may be TRBD2 (5 bases). V was shortened by 5 bases and J by 0 bases, with 19 bases between the two germline ends. The CDR3 loop spans 17 amino acids. Germline values: CDR1 SGDLS, CDR2 YYNGEE. CDR3 loop: CASRRDSYNPSTDTQYF. The CDR3 DNA follows: TGTGCCAGCAGGAGGGATAGCTATAACCCTAGCACAGATACGCAGTATTTT.

This clone was picked up one time. The V and J genes are TRBV28 and TRBJ2-3; 12 bases agree with TRBD2. CDR3 size: 16 residues. V shed 2 bases and J 4 bases; nucleotides not matched to a gene: 4. Germline-derived CDR1 and CDR2 are MDHEN and SYDVKM. In nucleotides, the CDR3 is TGTGCCAGCAGTTTACAGGGACTAGCGGGCTCAGATACGCAGTATTTT. Its translation is CASSLQGLAGSDTQYF.

The chain links TRBV19 to TRBJ2-3, with D hard to call. The CDR3 is 14 residues long. With 4 bases removed from V and 2 bases from J, the gap between germline ends came to 10 bases. The germline CDR1 and CDR2 sequences are LNHDA and SQIVND (reference sequence). CDR3 sequence (DNA): TGTGCCAGTAGTAATTTTGCAGTCACAGATACGCAGTATTTT. Protein product: CASSNFAVTDTQYF.

The chain recombines TRBV7-8 with TRBJ2-7; 7 bases align to TRBD1. Germline trimming cut 6 bases from V and 5 bases from J; bases unmatched to any gene: 10. The length of the CDR3 is 14 residues. Germline loops: CDR1 SGHVS, CDR2 FQNEAQ. The CDR3 protein is CASSPWGRGNEQYF. The CDR3 nucleotides are TGTGCCAGCAGTCCCTGGGGCAGGGGGAACGAGCAGTACTTC.

The chain links TRBV30 to TRBJ2-2; D perhaps matches TRBD2 (5 bases). Trimming cost V 1 base and J 8 bases, with 14 bases left between them. The CDR3 runs 14 residues. Germline V gives CDR1 GTSNPN, CDR2 SVGIG (reference sequence). The CDR3 DNA reads TGTGCCTGGAGTGGGGGAGAAGGACCAGGGGAGCTGTTTTTT. As protein: CAWSGGEGPGELFF.

This chain uses TRBV5-1 with TRBJ1-3; 10 bases map to TRBD1. The CDR3 covers 15 residues. Germline-derived CDR1 and CDR2 are SGHRS and YFSETQ. The V segment lost 3 bases and the J segment 2 bases; nucleotides outside the gene matches: 2. Here the CDR3 reads CASSSDRGPGNTIYF. The CDR3 region has the DNA TGCGCCAGCAGCTCCGACAGGGGGCCTGGAAACACCATATATTTT.

The chain uses TRBV4-1 and TRBJ1-1; D is perhaps TRBD1 (6 bases). There are 15 residues in the CDR3. Between the trimmed V and J ends, which lost 1 base and 11 bases, there was a span of 20 bases. The V gene's germline CDR1 is MGHRA and CDR2 YSYEKL. The CDR3 reads CASSQGGRGREEAFF. DNA of the CDR3: TGCGCCAGCAGCCAAGGCGGGCGGGGGCGAGAGGAGGCTTTCTTT.

The chain carries TRBV7-9 and TRBJ2-1; 11 bases are shared with TRBD2. Trimming took 5 bases from V and 0 from J; bases not matched to a gene: 9. The CDR3 totals 18 residues. Germline V gives CDR1 SEHNR, CDR2 FQNEAQ (reference sequence). The DNA of the CDR3 is TGTGCCAGCAGCCGGACTAGCGGGTACTTGAGCTCCTACAATGAGCAGTTCTTC. This gives the protein CASSRTSGYLSSYNEQFF.

The chain carries TRBV18 and TRBJ1-3; D possibly corresponds to TRBD1 (6 bases). The length of the CDR3 is 17 residues. Germline CDR1 and CDR2: KGHSH and LQKENI. Trimming took off 3 bases at V and 2 bases at J, with 17 bases between the two ends. The CDR3 bases are TGTGCCAGCTCACCGACTCTCGACAGGCAAACTGGAAACACCATATATTTT. This translates into CASSPTLDRQTGNTIYF. Supplemented by reference TRBV18 and TRBJ1-3, the full variable domain reads NAGVMQNPRHLVRRRGQEARLRCSPMKGHSHVYWYRQLPEEGLKFMVYLQKENIIDESGMPKERFSAEFPKEGPSILRIQQVVRGDSAAYFCASSPTLDRQTGNTIYFGEGSWLTVV.

This clone was seen only a few times. The V and J genes are TRBV6-1 and TRBJ2-7, with 12 bases fitting TRBD2. Germline V gene data show CDR1 as MNHNS and CDR2 as SASEGT. The V gene end was trimmed by 5 bases and the J gene end by 6 bases; junction bases not matched to a gene: 2. The CDR3 is 13 residues long. The CDR3 DNA sequence: TGTGCCAGCAGTAGGACTAGCGGGATCGAGCAGTACTTC. It translates to CASSRTSGIEQYF.

This clone was counted once. The CDR3 spells CASSEGTGQPDTQYF. For the CDR3, the DNA is TGTGCCAGCAGTGAAGGGACAGGGCAGCCAGATACGCAGTATTTT. J is TRBJ2-3 and V is TRBV2, with 8 bases aligning to TRBD1. In germline, CDR1 is SNHLY, CDR2 FYNNEI. CDR3 size: 15 residues. The ends lost 1 base at V and 4 bases at J; junction bases unmatched: 4. The entire variable domain, with the rest obtained from reference TRBV2 and TRBJ2-3, is as follows: EPEVTQTPSHQVTQMGQEVILRCVPISNHLYFYWYRQILGQKVEFLVSFYNNEISEKSEIFDDQFSVERPDGSNFTLKIRSTKLEDSAMYFCASSEGTGQPDTQYFGPGTRLTVL.

This rearrangement joins TRBV28 to TRBJ2-5; 10 positions match TRBD2. The length of the CDR3 is 13 residues. From germline, CDR1 is MDHEN and CDR2 SYDVKM. With 6 bases clipped from V and 3 bases from J, the junction kept 1 base outside the gene matches. This CDR3 reads CASRGTSEETQYF. The CDR3 DNA is TGTGCCAGCAGGGGGACTAGCGAAGAGACCCAGTACTTC.

This chain connects TRBV21-1 to TRBJ1-1. TRBV21-1 is a pseudogene segment. The CDR3 covers 11 residues. CDR3: CASSRGDVTFF. The CDR3 nucleotides are TGTGCCAGCAGCAGGGGGGATGTGACTTTCTTT.

The CDR3 DNA sequence: TGTGCCAGCAGCGTAGGAGAAGCGCCCCGGGGAAATACGCAGTATTTT. This translates into CASSVGEAPRGNTQYF. This sequence joins TRBV9 and TRBJ2-3; a possible D gene is TRBD2 (5 bases). This CDR3 comprises 16 residues. CDR1 and CDR2 from the germline V gene are SGDLS and YYNGEE. Trimming shortened V by 0 bases and J by 7 bases, and 18 bases separated the two germline ends.

This chain links TRBV5-6 with TRBJ1-4, with TRBD1 matching 12 bases. CDR1 and CDR2 (germline): SGHDT, YYEEEE. CDR3 size: 16 residues. Trimming took 3 bases from V and 8 from J; bases not matched to a gene: 8. The CDR3 loop reads CASSWGQGASGEKLFF. The CDR3 DNA reads as TGTGCCAGCAGCTGGGGACAGGGGGCATCGGGAGAAAAACTGTTTTTT.

The rearrangement uses TRBV7-6 and TRBJ2-5, with a tentative D call TRBD2 (6 bases). The CDR3 has 15 amino acids. The germline gives CDR1 SGHVS, CDR2 FNYEAQ. Trimming shortened V by 3 bases and J by 5 bases, and 16 bases separated the two germline ends. This CDR3 is CASSFGPAGGETQYF. CDR3 nucleotide sequence: TGTGCCAGCAGCTTCGGCCCAGCGGGTGGGGAGACCCAGTACTTC.

CDR3 loop: CASSEAYARAYGYTF. The DNA of the CDR3 is TGTGCCAGCAGTGAAGCTTACGCGAGGGCGTATGGCTACACCTTC. The V gene is TRBV6-1, the J gene TRBJ1-2, with unresolved D. Germline assignment: CDR1 MNHNS and CDR2 SASEGT. V lost 0 bases and J 5 bases, leaving 13 bases between the germline ends. The CDR3 is 15 amino acids.

The chain is built from TRBV7-8 and TRBJ2-3, with D tentatively TRBD2 (5 bases). CDR1 SGHVS and CDR2 FQNEAQ come from the germline V gene. The CDR3 runs to 15 residues. Between the trimmed V and J ends, which lost 1 base and 4 bases, there was a span of 12 bases. The chain's CDR3 is CASSLVKGVADTQYF. CDR3 DNA sequence: TGTGCCAGCAGCTTAGTTAAGGGAGTCGCAGATACGCAGTATTTT.

The chain has TRBV30 and TRBJ1-2, with D perhaps TRBD1 (5 bases). Germline values: CDR1 GTSNPN, CDR2 SVGIG (reference sequence). The CDR3 runs 15 residues. V was trimmed by 5 bases and J by 5 bases, leaving 21 bases between them. The CDR3 bases are TGTGCCTGGTCGAGACAGCAAACGAAGCCATATGGCTACACCTTC. It specifies CAWSRQQTKPYGYTF.

The genes are TRBV21-1 and TRBJ1-2; the table's TRBD1 call for D was not verified on the DNA. TRBV21-1 is assigned pseudogene status. This CDR3 has 13 amino acids. CDR3 nucleotides: TGTGCCAGCAGCAAAGGCAGGGGGTTTGGCTACACCTTC. Translated, it gives CASSKGRGFGYTF.

The genes are TRBV9 and TRBJ2-5; 7 nucleotides align to TRBD1. Germline CDR1 and CDR2: SGDLS and YYNGEE. CDR3 length: 14 residues. J lost 3 bases, V lost 3 bases, and 5 bases had no gene match. This CDR3 is CASSAWDRKETQYF. CDR3 nucleotide sequence: TGTGCCAGCAGCGCCTGGGACAGAAAAGAGACCCAGTACTTC.

This chain joins TRBV30 and TRBJ2-7; 7 nucleotides agree with TRBD2. The germline V gene encodes CDR1 GTSNPN and CDR2 SVGIG (reference sequence). CDR3 length: 16 amino acids. The junction had 17 bases not matched to a gene; V was cut back by 7 bases and J by 2 bases. The CDR3 region has the DNA TGTGCCTCTACTAGAGGGCCTAGCGGAACAACCTACGAGCAGTACTTC. It yields the protein CASTRGPSGTTYEQYF. Together with reference TRBV30 and TRBJ2-7, the CDR3 gives the full variable domain: SQTIHQWPATLVQPVGSPLSLECTVEGTSNPNLYWYRQAAGRGLQLLFYSVGIGQISSEVPQNLSASRPQDRQFILSSKKLLLSDSGFYLCASTRGPSGTTYEQYFGPGTRLTVT.